Presented here are 17 T cell receptor beta chains from one specimen sequenced in a study of cytomegalovirus exposure and HLA in healthy donors. Amplification used 60 Vbeta primers and 13 Jbeta primers. Libraries were prepared by immunoSEQ multiplex PCR; TCRdb keeps only in-frame clonotypes and omits some of them. This sample has over 150,000 clones, with 80% to 85% found just once. The sequenced sample consisted of PBMCs. The origin of the receptors is a male donor in good health and CMV-seropositive.

The table lists this clone with a count of one. The chain uses TRBV7-8 and TRBJ2-3; a weak D match, TRBD1 (7 bases). Trimming pared 1 base from V and 1 base from J, leaving 18 bases between. CDR1 and CDR2 from the germline V gene are SGHVS and FQNEAQ. The CDR3 spans 18 residues. Here the CDR3 DNA reads TGTGCCAGCAGCTTAGTGAACAGGGCAGGGGGGCGCACAGATACGCAGTATTTT. It translates to CASSLVNRAGGRTDTQYF.

The chain is built from TRBV9 and TRBJ1-1, with no clear D. CDR1 is SGDLS and CDR2 is YYNGEE in the germline V gene. V was cut by 4 bases and J by 5 bases, with 27 bases left in between. The CDR3 length is 18 residues. CDR3 in amino acids: CASSPHGGSNIVRTEAFF. CDR3 coding DNA: TGTGCCAGCAGCCCTCATGGAGGGTCTAACATCGTACGTACTGAAGCTTTCTTT. Full variable domain (remainder filled in from reference TRBV9 and TRBJ1-1): DSGVTQTPKHLITATGQRVTLRCSPRSGDLSVYWYQQSLDQGLQFLIQYYNGEERAKGNILERFSAQQFPDLHSELNLSSLELGDSALYFCASSPHGGSNIVRTEAFFGQGTRLTVV.

The V call is TRBV30, the J call TRBJ1-1, with D perhaps matching TRBD1 (5 bases). The V end lost 8 bases, the J end lost 11 bases, and 27 bases lay between the germline ends. This CDR3 has 14 residues. From germline, CDR1 is GTSNPN and CDR2 SVGIG (reference sequence). This CDR3 is CAGVGQGMSVKAFF. CDR3 in DNA: TGTGCCGGTGTGGGGCAGGGAATGTCGGTGAAGGCTTTCTTT.

V usage is TRBV27 and J usage is TRBJ1-6, with TRBD1 matching over 7 bases. The CDR3 contains 14 residues. Germline V gene sequence: CDR1 MNHEY, CDR2 SMNVEV (reference sequence). V lost 5 bases and J lost 15; bases outside the gene matches: 13. The CDR3: CASSLTVTGYFLHF. The CDR3 coding sequence is TGTGCCAGCAGTCTGACTGTGACAGGGTATTTCCTCCACTTT.

The chain carries TRBV18 and TRBJ2-1, with 8 nucleotides matching TRBD2. This CDR3 region has 14 residues. Germline values: CDR1 KGHSH, CDR2 LQKENI. The V gene end was trimmed by 6 bases and the J gene end by 0 bases; junction bases not matched to a gene: 1. CDR3 sequence reads: CASSGTSSYNEQFF. The CDR3 region has the DNA TGTGCCAGCTCCGGGACTAGCTCCTACAATGAGCAGTTCTTC.

The chain employs TRBV11-3 and TRBJ2-1; 7 bases are shared with TRBD2. Germline assignment: CDR1 SGHNT and CDR2 YENEEA. The CDR3 loop spans 14 amino acids. V shed 2 bases, J shed 8 bases, and the junction held 6 bases outside the gene matches. CDR3 amino acids: CASSLKRGRDEQFF. The CDR3 DNA is TGTGCCAGCAGCTTAAAGCGGGGCCGGGATGAGCAGTTCTTC.

The chain uses TRBV10-3 and TRBJ1-2; D is perhaps TRBD1 (5 bases). This CDR3 is 14 amino acids long. The V and J ends lost 2 bases and 6 bases respectively, with 13 bases between them. Germline assignment: CDR1 ENHRY and CDR2 SYGVKD. The CDR3 coding sequence is TGTGCCATCAGTGAGATGAAACAGGCGAATGGCTACACCTTC. Its translation: CAISEMKQANGYTF.

The chain employs TRBV7-6 and TRBJ2-5, with a weak D call TRBD1 (6 bases). The CDR3 runs to 15 residues. Germline CDR1 SGHVS, CDR2 FNYEAQ. Trimming removed 1 base at V and 4 bases at J, with 13 bases between. CDR3 residues: CASSLVPQGVETQYF. CDR3 bases: TGTGCCAGCAGCTTAGTTCCACAGGGAGTAGAGACCCAGTACTTC.

This CDR3 reads CASSLDILAGLGYEQYF. The CDR3 DNA reads as TGTGCCAGCAGCTTGGACATATTAGCGGGGTTAGGCTACGAGCAGTACTTC. The chain employs TRBV5-6 and TRBJ2-7; 8 bases are a match to TRBD2. Trimming took 0 bases from V and 3 from J; bases not matched to a gene: 11. CDR1 and CDR2 from the germline V gene are SGHDT and YYEEEE. The CDR3 covers 17 residues. Using reference TRBV5-6 and TRBJ2-7 for the parts outside the CDR3, the full variable domain is DAGVTQSPTHLIKTRGQQVTLRCSPKSGHDTVSWYQQALGQGPQFIFQYYEEEERQRGNFPDRFSGHQFPNYSSELNVNALLLGDSALYLCASSLDILAGLGYEQYFGPGTRLTVT.

The chain recombines TRBV7-2 with TRBJ2-7; a weak D match, TRBD2 (5 bases). CDR3 length equals 15 residues. The V and J ends lost 6 bases and 1 base respectively, with 16 bases between them. Germline V CDR1 and CDR2: SGHTA, FQGNSA. The CDR3 is CASSRGPLGSYEQYF. In DNA, the CDR3 is TGTGCCAGCAGTCGCGGGCCGTTGGGTTCCTACGAGCAGTACTTC. The whole variable domain, remainder taken from reference TRBV7-2 and TRBJ2-7, is GAGVSQSPSNKVTEKGKDVELRCDPISGHTALYWYRQSLGQGLEFLIYFQGNSAPDKSGLPSDRFSAERTGGSVSTLTIQRTQQEDSAVYLCASSRGPLGSYEQYFGPGTRLTVT.

V gene TRBV19 combines with J gene TRBJ2-3; D is ambiguous. Germline lookup yields CDR1 LNHDA and CDR2 SQIVND (reference sequence). There are 14 residues in the CDR3. With 5 bases removed from V and 1 base from J, the gap between germline ends came to 10 bases. CDR3 region: CASSFLERTDTQYF. DNA for the CDR3: TGTGCCAGTAGTTTCCTAGAGCGCACAGATACGCAGTATTTT.

V is TRBV6-6 and J is TRBJ2-1; TRBD2 is a possible D gene (6 bases). Germline loops: CDR1 MNHNY, CDR2 SVGAGI (reference sequence). V lost 2 bases to trimming and J lost 4 bases, with 6 bases between them. The CDR3 has 13 residues. The CDR3 sequence is CASSYGLYNEQFF. The CDR3 region has the DNA TGTGCCAGCAGTTACGGACTATACAATGAGCAGTTCTTC.

CDR3 protein: CASSPLGDEQFF. The CDR3 region has the DNA TGTGCCAGCTCCCCCCTAGGCGATGAGCAGTTCTTC. This rearrangement joins TRBV18 to TRBJ2-1, with unresolved D. The CDR3 sequence is 12 residues long. V was cut by 6 bases and J by 8 bases, with 11 bases left in between. Germline assignment: CDR1 KGHSH and CDR2 LQKENI. The full variable domain, with the rest looked up from reference TRBV18 and TRBJ2-1, is NAGVMQNPRHLVRRRGQEARLRCSPMKGHSHVYWYRQLPEEGLKFMVYLQKENIIDESGMPKERFSAEFPKEGPSILRIQQVVRGDSAAYFCASSPLGDEQFFGPGTRLTVL.

This sequence joins TRBV15 and TRBJ2-5; D is possibly TRBD2 (6 bases). This CDR3 contains 14 residues. V shed 1 base and J shed 4 bases, with 10 bases lying between them. Germline values: CDR1 LNHNV, CDR2 YYDKDF (reference sequence). The CDR3 DNA follows: TGTGCCACCAGCAGAGCCCAGGGACTAGAGACCCAGTACTTC. It codes for CATSRAQGLETQYF.

J is TRBJ2-3 and V is TRBV5-1; possible D gene TRBD2, 6 bases. Germline-derived CDR1 and CDR2 are SGHRS and YFSETQ. V was pared by 4 bases and J by 2 bases, with 17 bases between. The CDR3 covers 16 residues. In DNA form, the CDR3 reads TGCGCCAGCAGCCTGACTAGTGCGTTAAACACAGATACGCAGTATTTT. As protein: CASSLTSALNTDTQYF.

This clone occurred once. The rearrangement joins TRBV14 to TRBJ1-6; the D gene is possibly TRBD1 (6 bases). The V end lost 4 bases, the J end lost 0 bases, and 10 bases lay between the germline ends. CDR3 size: 16 residues. Germline V lookup: CDR1 SGHDN, CDR2 FVKESK. The CDR3, as DNA: TGTGCCAGCAGCCTTGCAGGGGCCTCCTATAATTCACCCCTCCACTTT. It specifies CASSLAGASYNSPLHF.

The count of this clone is one. The gene calls are TRBV9 and TRBJ1-1; 9 bases line up with TRBD1. Germline trimming cut 2 bases from V and 4 bases from J; bases unmatched to any gene: 9. The CDR3 consists of 16 residues. Per the germline V gene, CDR1 is SGDLS and CDR2 is YYNGEE. The CDR3 DNA reads TGTGCCAGCAGCGTGGAACAGGGGGCGCGGGCCACTGAAGCTTTCTTT. As protein: CASSVEQGARATEAFF.